This T cell receptor beta chain was documented in a study of blood T cell repertoires in COVID-19. Original handling: Reference gene primer amplification yielded estimated nucleated cell counts. Using immunoSEQ multiplex PCR, the repertoire was profiled, and TCRdb retains in-frame clones only, with some absent. V and J calls and clone size follow that table, whereas D and trimming were derived from the DNA. The sample carries some 80,000 clones, approximately 87% recorded once. CDR3 size: 15 residues. The germline V gene encodes CDR1 SGDLS and CDR2 YYNGEE. V dropped 9 bases and J dropped 5 bases, with 21 bases sitting between them.

The specimen was peripheral blood. V usage is TRBV9 and J usage is TRBJ1-5; D is possibly TRBD1 (5 bases). The sequence was obtained from a human donor in a cohort sampled during active COVID-19. The CDR3 bases are TGTGCCACCAACCGGGGGAAGGGGATAGATCAGCCCCAGCATTTT. It translates to CATNRGKGIDQPQHF. Based on the CDR3 plus reference TRBV9 and TRBJ1-5, the full variable domain is DSGVTQTPKHLITATGQRVTLRCSPRSGDLSVYWYQQSLDQGLQFLIQYYNGEERAKGNILERFSAQQFPDLHSELNLSSLELGDSALYFCATNRGKGIDQPQHFGDGTRLSIL.